The clone carrying this TCR beta chain was recorded a few times. Its matching antigen is unknown. This sample stems from a study of cytomegalovirus exposure and HLA in healthy donors. Libraries were prepared by immunoSEQ multiplex PCR; TCRdb keeps only in-frame clonotypes and omits some of them. The sample shows about 150,000 clones, about 91% of them seen only once. Study-wide results and caveats: First-cohort TCR clusters tended to co-occur in the 95 to 150 validation repertoires, a later analysis found. The CMV antigen specificity of a few CMV-associated chains was confirmed through in vitro analysis. A list of 164 TCR beta chains associated with cytomegalovirus was given.

This CDR3 has 16 amino acids. Germline CDR1 and CDR2: LGHNA and YNFKEQ. With V trimmed by 4 bases and J by 3 bases, 10 bases remained unmatched. The chain employs TRBV4-2 and TRBJ2-7; 9 nucleotides match TRBD2. The source is a man younger than 35 in good health and CMV-seropositive. The sample comprised PBMCs. The CDR3 nucleotides read TGTGCCAGCAGCCCGTTAGGGGCTAGCGGGGTCTACGAGCAGTACTTC. Translation: CASSPLGASGVYEQYF.